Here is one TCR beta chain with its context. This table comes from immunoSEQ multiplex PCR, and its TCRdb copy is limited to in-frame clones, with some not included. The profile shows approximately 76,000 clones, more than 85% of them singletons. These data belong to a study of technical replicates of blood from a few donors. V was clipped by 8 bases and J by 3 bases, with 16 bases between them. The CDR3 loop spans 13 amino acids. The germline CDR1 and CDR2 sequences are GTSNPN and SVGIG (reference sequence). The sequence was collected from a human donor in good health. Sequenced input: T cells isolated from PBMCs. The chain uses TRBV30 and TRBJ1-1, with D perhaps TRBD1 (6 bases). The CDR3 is CAGNRVGDTEAFF. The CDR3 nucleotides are TGTGCCGGAAACAGGGTGGGAGACACTGAAGCTTTCTTT. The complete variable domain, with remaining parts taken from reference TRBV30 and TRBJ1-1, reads SQTIHQWPATLVQPVGSPLSLECTVEGTSNPNLYWYRQAAGRGLQLLFYSVGIGQISSEVPQNLSASRPQDRQFILSSKKLLLSDSGFYLCAGNRVGDTEAFFGQGTRLTVV.